This T cell receptor beta chain was sequenced during a study of spatial heterogeneity in lung cancer. This clonotype showed up many times. TCRdb called the 5' RACE reads again in MiXCR, with one record for every CDR3 protein. The sample lists roughly 11,000 distinct CDR3 sequences; more than 3.5% were seen once. As for time point: sample taken at primary tumor resection. Germline CDR1 is SEHNR and CDR2 is FQNEAQ (reference sequence). V lost 3 bases and J lost 5, with 9 bases in between. This CDR3 is built from 13 residues. This TCR came from a female donor with early-stage non-small cell lung cancer. The source material was PBMCs, sampled at surgery. This chain uses TRBV7-9 with TRBJ2-3; D may be TRBD1 (5 bases). For the CDR3, the DNA is TGTGCCAGCAGCTTTCCTGGACAAGATACGCAGTATTTT. This sequence encodes CASSFPGQDTQYF.